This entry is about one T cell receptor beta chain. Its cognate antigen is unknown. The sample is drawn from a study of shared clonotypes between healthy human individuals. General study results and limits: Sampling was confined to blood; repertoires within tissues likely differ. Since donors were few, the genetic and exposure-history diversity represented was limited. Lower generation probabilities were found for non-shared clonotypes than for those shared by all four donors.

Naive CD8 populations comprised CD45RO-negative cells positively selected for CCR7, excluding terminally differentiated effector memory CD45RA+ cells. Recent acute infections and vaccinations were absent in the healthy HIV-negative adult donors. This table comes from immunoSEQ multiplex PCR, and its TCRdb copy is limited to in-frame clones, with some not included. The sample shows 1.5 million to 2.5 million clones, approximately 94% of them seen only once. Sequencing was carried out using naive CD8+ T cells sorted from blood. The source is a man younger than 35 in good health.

CDR3 residues: CASSSLQGRIEAFF. The CDR3 DNA sequence: TGTGCCAGCAGTTCTCTACAGGGTAGAATAGAAGCTTTCTTT. The chain recombines TRBV27 with TRBJ1-1, with a possible D match to TRBD1 (6 bases). V lost 4 bases and J 8 bases, leaving 17 bases between the germline ends. The CDR3 has 14 residues. Germline V CDR1 and CDR2: MNHEY, SMNVEV (reference sequence).